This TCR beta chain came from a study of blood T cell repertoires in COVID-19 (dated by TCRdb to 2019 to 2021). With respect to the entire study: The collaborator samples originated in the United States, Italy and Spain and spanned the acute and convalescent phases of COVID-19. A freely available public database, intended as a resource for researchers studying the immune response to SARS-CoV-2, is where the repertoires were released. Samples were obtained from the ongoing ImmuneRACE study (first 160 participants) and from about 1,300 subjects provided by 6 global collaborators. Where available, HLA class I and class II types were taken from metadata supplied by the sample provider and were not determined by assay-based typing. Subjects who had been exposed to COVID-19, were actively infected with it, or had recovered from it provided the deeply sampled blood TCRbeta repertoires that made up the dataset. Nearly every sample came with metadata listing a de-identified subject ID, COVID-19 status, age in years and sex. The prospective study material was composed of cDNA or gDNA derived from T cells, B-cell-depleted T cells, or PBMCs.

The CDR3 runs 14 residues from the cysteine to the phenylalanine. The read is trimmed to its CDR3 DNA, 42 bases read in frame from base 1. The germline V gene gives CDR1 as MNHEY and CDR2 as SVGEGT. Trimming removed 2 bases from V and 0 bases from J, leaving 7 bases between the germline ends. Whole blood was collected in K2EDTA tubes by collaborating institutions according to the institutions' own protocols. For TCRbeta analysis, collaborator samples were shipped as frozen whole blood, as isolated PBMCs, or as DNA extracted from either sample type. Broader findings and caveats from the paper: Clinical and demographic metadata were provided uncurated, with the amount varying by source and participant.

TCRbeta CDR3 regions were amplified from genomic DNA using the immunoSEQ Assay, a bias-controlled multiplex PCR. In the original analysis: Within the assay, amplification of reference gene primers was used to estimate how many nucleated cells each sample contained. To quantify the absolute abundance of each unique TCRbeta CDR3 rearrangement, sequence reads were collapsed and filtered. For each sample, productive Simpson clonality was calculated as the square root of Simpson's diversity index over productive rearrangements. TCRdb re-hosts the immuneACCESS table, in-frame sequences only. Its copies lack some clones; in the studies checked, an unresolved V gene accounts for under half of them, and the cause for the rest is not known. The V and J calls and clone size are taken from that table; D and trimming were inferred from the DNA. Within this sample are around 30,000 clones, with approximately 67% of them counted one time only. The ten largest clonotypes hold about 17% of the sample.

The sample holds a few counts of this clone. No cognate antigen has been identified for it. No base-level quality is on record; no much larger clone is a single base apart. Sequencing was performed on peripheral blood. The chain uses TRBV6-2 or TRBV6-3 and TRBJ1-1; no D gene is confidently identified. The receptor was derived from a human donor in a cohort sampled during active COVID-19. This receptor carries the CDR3 CASSYAFVNTEAFF. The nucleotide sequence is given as TGTGCCAGCAGTTACGCGTTCGTGAACACTGAAGCTTTCTTT.